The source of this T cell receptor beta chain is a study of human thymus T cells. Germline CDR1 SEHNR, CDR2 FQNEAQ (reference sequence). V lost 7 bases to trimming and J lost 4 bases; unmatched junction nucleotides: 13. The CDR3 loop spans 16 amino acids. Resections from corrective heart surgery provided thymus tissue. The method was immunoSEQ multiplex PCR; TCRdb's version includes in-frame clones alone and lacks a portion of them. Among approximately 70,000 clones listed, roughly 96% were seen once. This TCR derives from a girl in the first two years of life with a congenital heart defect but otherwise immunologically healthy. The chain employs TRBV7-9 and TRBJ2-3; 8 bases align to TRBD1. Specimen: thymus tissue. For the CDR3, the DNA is TGTGCCAGCAACCACCTGAGACAGGGGCCCTCAGATACGCAGTATTTT. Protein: CASNHLRQGPSDTQYF.